The entry below gives a single T cell receptor beta chain sequence along with its context. The CDR3 spans 15 residues. Germline-derived CDR1 and CDR2 are SGHNT and YYREEE (reference sequence). Trimming took 0 bases from V and 4 from J, leaving 12 bases between them. The data were obtained in a study of T cell changes during pregnancy in multiple sclerosis. Here immunoSEQ multiplex PCR was the method, and the copy in TCRdb shows in-frame clones only, minus some. The top ten hold more than 0.15% of the sample, which has approximately 58,000 clones, around 92% seen once. The input for sequencing was CD4+ T cells from peripheral blood mononuclear cells, taken after pregnancy. The gene calls are TRBV5-4 and TRBJ2-3, with D perhaps matching TRBD2 (6 bases). The receptor's source is a female donor in good health, enrolled as a control in a pregnancy study. CDR3 nucleotides: TGTGCCAGCAGCTTGGGGGCGGGGTTGGCAGATACGCAGTATTTT. Protein: CASSLGAGLADTQYF.